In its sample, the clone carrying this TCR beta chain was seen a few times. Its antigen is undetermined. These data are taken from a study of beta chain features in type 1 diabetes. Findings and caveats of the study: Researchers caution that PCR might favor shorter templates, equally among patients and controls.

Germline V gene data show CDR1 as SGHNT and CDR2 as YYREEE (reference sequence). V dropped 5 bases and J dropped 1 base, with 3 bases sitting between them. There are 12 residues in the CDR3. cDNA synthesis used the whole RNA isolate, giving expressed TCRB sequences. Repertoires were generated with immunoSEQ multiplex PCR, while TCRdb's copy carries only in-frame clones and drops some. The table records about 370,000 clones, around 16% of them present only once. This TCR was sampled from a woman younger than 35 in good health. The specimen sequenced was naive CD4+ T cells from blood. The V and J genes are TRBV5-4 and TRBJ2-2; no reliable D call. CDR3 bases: TGTGCCAGCAGTCTGAACACCGGGGAGCTGTTTTTT. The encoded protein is CASSLNTGELFF.